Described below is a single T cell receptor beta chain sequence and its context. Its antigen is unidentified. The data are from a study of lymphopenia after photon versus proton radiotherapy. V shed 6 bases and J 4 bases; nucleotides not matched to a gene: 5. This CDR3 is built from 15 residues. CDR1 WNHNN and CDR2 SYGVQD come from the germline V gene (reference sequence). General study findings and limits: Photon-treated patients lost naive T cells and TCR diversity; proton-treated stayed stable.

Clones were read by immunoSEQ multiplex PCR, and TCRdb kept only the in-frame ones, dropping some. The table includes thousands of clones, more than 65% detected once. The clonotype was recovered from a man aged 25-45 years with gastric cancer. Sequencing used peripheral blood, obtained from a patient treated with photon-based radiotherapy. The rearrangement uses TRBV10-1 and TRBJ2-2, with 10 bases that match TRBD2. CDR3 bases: TGCGCCAGCAGAAGGAGCGGGAGGGTCACCGGGGAGCTGTTTTTT. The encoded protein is CASRRSGRVTGELFF.